A selection of T cell receptor beta chains follows, all from one sample in a study of CD8+ T cells in alopecia areata. Repertoires were generated with immunoSEQ multiplex PCR, while TCRdb's copy carries only in-frame clones and drops some. The table lists 150,000 or so clones, 47% of them singletons, with about 6.3% in the top ten. Sequencing was done on a sample of CD4+ T cells sorted from blood. Receptor source: a human donor with alopecia areata. Each CDR3 is given without its conserved first and last residue. Fields, in order: J gene, V gene, D gene, CDR3 protein. A D gene is named only where the DNA matches it firmly.

J: TRBJ2-1
V: TRBV19
D: -
CDR3: ASRLRGIGNEQF

J: TRBJ1-3
V: TRBV30
D: -
CDR3: AWSTLGRSSGNTIY

J: TRBJ1-2
V: TRBV7-8
D: -
CDR3: ASTKRGRDGGYT

J: TRBJ2-3
V: TRBV5-1
D: TRBD2
CDR3: ASSGTSGGTDTQY

J: TRBJ2-1
V: TRBV7-3
D: TRBD2
CDR3: ASLGLAGPYNEQF

J: TRBJ2-4
V: TRBV4-2
D: -
CDR3: ASSQDTAIQY

J: TRBJ2-1
V: TRBV14
D: TRBD2
CDR3: ASSRDYSYNEQF

J: TRBJ1-2
V: TRBV7-2
D: -
CDR3: ASSSGPFRYGYT

J: TRBJ2-1
V: TRBV5-1
D: -
CDR3: ASSSGGTTVYNEQF

J: TRBJ2-3
V: TRBV4-2
D: TRBD2
CDR3: ASSQGGGLAGESDTQY

J: TRBJ1-1
V: TRBV6-4
D: -
CDR3: ASSLDISTEAF

J: TRBJ2-5
V: TRBV4-1
D: TRBD2
CDR3: ASSQERASGRFLEETQY

J: TRBJ2-7
V: TRBV29-1
D: -
CDR3: SAVASSYVEQY

J: TRBJ2-5
V: TRBV29-1
D: -
CDR3: SVDVVGQETQY

J: TRBJ2-1
V: TRBV28
D: -
CDR3: ASSFGGRPYNEQF

J: TRBJ2-7
V: TRBV6-5
D: TRBD1
CDR3: ASRDRGTGGYEQY

J: TRBJ2-1
V: TRBV29-1
D: TRBD1
CDR3: SVDRDSTYNEQF

J: TRBJ1-3
V: TRBV7-9
D: -
CDR3: ASSSLPRDTIYSGNTIY

J: TRBJ2-2
V: TRBV4-1
D: -
CDR3: ASSQEAASGGELF

J: TRBJ1-4
V: TRBV29-1
D: -
CDR3: SVGGEKLF

J: TRBJ2-3
V: TRBV6-6
D: -
CDR3: ASSPAGTLHGGTQY

J: TRBJ2-1
V: TRBV11-2
D: -
CDR3: ASSSVARQPYNEQF

J: TRBJ2-6
V: TRBV7-9
D: -
CDR3: ASSFPGAGTAGANVLT

J: TRBJ2-3
V: TRBV28
D: -
CDR3: ASTAQGTSDTQY

J: TRBJ2-1
V: TRBV7-6
D: -
CDR3: ASSPLLDEQF

J: -
V: TRBV12-5
D: TRBD2
CDR3: ASGLDLAGLLYNEQF

J: TRBJ2-1
V: TRBV18
D: -
CDR3: ASSRDPFVQF

J: TRBJ2-1
V: TRBV2
D: -
CDR3: ASRIAGEQF

J: TRBJ2-7
V: TRBV30
D: -
CDR3: AWRKQGSPHEQY

J: TRBJ2-5
V: TRBV18
D: -
CDR3: ASSPAGGETQY

J: TRBJ2-1
V: TRBV14
D: -
CDR3: ASSQEGMVISYNEQF

J: TRBJ2-5
V: TRBV2
D: -
CDR3: ASSESWATQY

J: TRBJ2-5
V: TRBV5-4
D: -
CDR3: ASSLDPPGTQY

J: TRBJ2-7
V: TRBV25-1
D: TRBD1
CDR3: ASSESGTGFYEQY

J: TRBJ2-1
V: TRBV19
D: TRBD2
CDR3: ASTPGLAGREQF

J: TRBJ2-4
V: TRBV15
D: -
CDR3: ATSRDSDSAWAKNIQY

J: TRBJ2-5
V: TRBV18
D: -
CDR3: ASSPNRLGTQETQY

J: TRBJ2-1
V: TRBV9
D: TRBD2
CDR3: SGASGIWDEQF